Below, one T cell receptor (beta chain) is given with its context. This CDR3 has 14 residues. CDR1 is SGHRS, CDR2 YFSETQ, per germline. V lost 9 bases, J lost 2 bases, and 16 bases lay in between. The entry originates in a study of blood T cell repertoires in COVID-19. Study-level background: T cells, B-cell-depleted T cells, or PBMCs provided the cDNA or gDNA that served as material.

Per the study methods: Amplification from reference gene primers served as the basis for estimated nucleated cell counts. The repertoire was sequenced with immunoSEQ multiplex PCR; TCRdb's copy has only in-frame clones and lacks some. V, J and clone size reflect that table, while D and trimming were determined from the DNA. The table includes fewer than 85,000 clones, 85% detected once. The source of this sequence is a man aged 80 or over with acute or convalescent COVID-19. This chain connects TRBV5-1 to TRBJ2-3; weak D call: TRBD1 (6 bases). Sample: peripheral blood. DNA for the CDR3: TGCGCCACTAATCCAGGGGAAATCACAGATACGCAGTATTTT. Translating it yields CATNPGEITDTQYF.